This T cell receptor beta chain is from a study of T-cell reconstitution after alpha-beta-depleted transplantation in children. General study findings and limits: A year post-transplant, T-cell counts and diversity derived mostly from newly produced T cells. Expanded graft clones, several hundred of them, were reportedly the source of alpha-beta T cells about two months after transplant. Surviving recipient cells, namely T cells and thymic progenitors, were the source of high day-60 TCRbeta diversity in some patients.

About this clonotype itself: Its antigen is still unknown.

TCRbeta library preparation incorporated unique molecular identifiers. TCRdb recomputed calls from the PCR reads with MiXCR, one row per CDR3 protein. Here the sample spans around 580,000 distinct CDR3 sequences, 20% to 30% being singletons. This clonotype was obtained from a boy under two years old with Wiskott-Aldrich syndrome, due to receive a stem cell transplant. This specimen consisted of PBMCs, obtained before TCRalphabeta/CD19-depleted stem cell transplant.

The CDR3 DNA reads as TGCAGTGCCGTGGACAGGGGACTTTCCTACGAGCAGTACTTC. As protein: CSAVDRGLSYEQYF. This rearrangement joins TRBV20-1 to TRBJ2-7, with 9 nucleotides matching TRBD1. CDR3 size: 14 residues. Germline V lookup: CDR1 DFQATT, CDR2 SNEGSKA (reference sequence). V lost 6 bases and J lost 1; bases outside the gene matches: 7.